These 24 T cell receptor beta chains were sequenced from one sample in a study of chemoradiotherapy in HPV16-positive cancers. The repertoire was sequenced with immunoSEQ multiplex PCR; TCRdb's copy has only in-frame clones and lacks some. The sample lists about 33,000 clones; about 85% were seen once. This specimen consisted of blood, obtained from a patient who underwent chemoradiotherapy. The receptors here all came from a human donor with HPV-associated anogenital cancer.

The V and J genes are TRBV2 and TRBJ2-2, with 8 bases fitting TRBD2. The germline gives CDR1 SNHLY, CDR2 FYNNEI. Trimming removed 3 bases from V and 2 bases from J; junction bases left unmatched: 8. The CDR3 extends over 17 amino acids. CDR3 residues: CASSDAAGVLNTGELFF. The CDR3 DNA reads as TGTGCCAGCAGTGACGCAGCGGGGGTGTTAAACACCGGGGAGCTGTTTTTT.

The rearrangement uses TRBV15 and TRBJ1-2; perhaps TRBD1 as D (5 bases). CDR3 size: 17 residues. Per the germline V gene, CDR1 is LNHNV and CDR2 is YYDKDF (reference sequence). V was trimmed by 0 bases and J by 2 bases, leaving 16 bases between them. This CDR3 is CATSRDRAYEGNYGYTF. The CDR3 DNA is TGTGCCACCAGCAGAGATAGGGCTTACGAGGGGAACTATGGCTACACCTTC.

This clone occurred once. J is TRBJ2-1 and V is TRBV19; possibly TRBD2 for D (5 bases). Trimming left V 3 bases short and J 1 base short, with 13 bases between. This CDR3 has 16 amino acids. The germline V gene encodes CDR1 LNHDA and CDR2 SQIVND (reference sequence). The CDR3, as DNA: TGTGCCAGTAGTATTTTAGGGCCGGGGTCCTACAATGAGCAGTTCTTC. As protein: CASSILGPGSYNEQFF.

The V gene is TRBV18, the J gene TRBJ2-2; 7 bases match TRBD1. Germline V CDR1 and CDR2: KGHSH, LQKENI. Trimming at V came to 3 bases and at J to 4 bases, leaving 8 bases not matched to a gene. CDR3 size: 16 residues. CDR3 residues: CASSPRQGSGTGELFF. CDR3 sequence (DNA): TGTGCCAGCTCACCGAGACAGGGATCGGGCACCGGGGAGCTGTTTTTT.

The chain carries TRBV15 and TRBJ1-2; a weak D match, TRBD1 (6 bases). Trimming pared 0 bases from V and 4 bases from J, leaving 15 bases between. CDR1 and CDR2 from the germline V gene are LNHNV and YYDKDF (reference sequence). CDR3 length: 16 amino acids. This chain's CDR3 is CATSREEGGAGYGYTF. The CDR3 DNA sequence: TGTGCCACCAGCAGAGAGGAGGGGGGGGCAGGCTATGGCTACACCTTC.

The rearrangement uses TRBV5-5 and TRBJ2-7; 8 nucleotides align to TRBD1. Germline V CDR1 and CDR2: SGHKS, YYEKEE (reference sequence). This CDR3 has 16 residues. V shed 7 bases and J 1 base; nucleotides not matched to a gene: 13. The CDR3 is CASDDRGRLRSYEQYF. The CDR3 coding sequence is TGTGCCAGCGACGACAGGGGTCGCTTAAGGTCCTACGAGCAGTACTTC.

This chain connects TRBV14 to TRBJ1-4, with 9 bases identical to TRBD1. This CDR3 contains 14 residues. From germline, CDR1 is SGHDN and CDR2 FVKESK. With 4 bases clipped from V and 5 bases from J, the junction kept 2 bases outside the gene matches. CDR3 amino acids: CASSPGTGNEKLFF. For the CDR3, the DNA is TGTGCCAGCAGCCCCGGGACAGGGAATGAAAAACTGTTTTTT. Full variable domain (remainder filled in from reference TRBV14 and TRBJ1-4): EAGVTQFPSHSVIEKGQTVTLRCDPISGHDNLYWYRRVMGKEIKFLLHFVKESKQDESGMPNNRFLAERTGGTYSTLKVQPAELEDSGVYFCASSPGTGNEKLFFGSGTQLSVL.

The chain couples TRBV19 to TRBJ1-1; a weak D match, TRBD1 (5 bases). Germline assignment: CDR1 LNHDA and CDR2 SQIVND (reference sequence). V was shortened by 3 bases and J by 6 bases, with 14 bases between the two germline ends. The CDR3 consists of 14 residues. The CDR3 DNA reads as TGTGCCAGTAGTATCGGGGCCCCTATTTCTGAAGCTTTCTTT. Protein sequence: CASSIGAPISEAFF. The whole variable domain, filled in from reference TRBV19 and TRBJ1-1, reads DGGITQSPKYLFRKEGQNVTLSCEQNLNHDAMYWYRQDPGQGLRLIYYSQIVNDFQKGDIAEGYSVSREKKESFPLTVTSAQKNPTAFYLCASSIGAPISEAFFGQGTRLTVV.

This chain connects TRBV29-1 to TRBJ1-1; TRBD1 might be the D (5 bases). V lost 7 bases and J lost 0, with 9 bases in between. From germline, CDR1 is SQVTM and CDR2 ANQGSEA. The CDR3 has 12 residues. The CDR3 DNA is TGCAGCGAGGGGAGGATGAACACTGAAGCTTTCTTT. Its protein is CSEGRMNTEAFF.

This rearrangement joins TRBV5-1 to TRBJ2-7; the D gene is possibly TRBD2 (5 bases). The CDR3 is 13 residues long. Looked up from germline, CDR1 is SGHRS and CDR2 is YFSETQ. V lost 4 bases to trimming and J lost 5 bases, with 13 bases between them. Here the CDR3 DNA reads TGCGCCAGCAGCAACCCGTCCGGGGACGAGCAGTACTTC. This translates into CASSNPSGDEQYF.

The V gene is TRBV28, the J gene TRBJ1-5, with D uncertain. CDR3 size: 16 residues. The ends were cut back, 10 bases at V and 1 base at J, with 20 bases in the middle. Germline CDR1 MDHEN, CDR2 SYDVKM. The CDR3 DNA reads as TGTGCCACCGTGTTGGAAAAGATGGTGAGCAATCAGCCCCAGCATTTT. Encoded protein: CATVLEKMVSNQPQHF.

This clone was seen once. This chain connects TRBV7-2 to TRBJ1-1; D not resolved. V was trimmed by 3 bases and J by 5 bases, leaving 7 bases between them. CDR3 length: 12 residues. The V gene's germline CDR1 is SGHTA and CDR2 FQGNSA. The CDR3 protein is CASSFLLTEAFF. CDR3 bases: TGTGCCAGCAGCTTTTTATTGACTGAAGCTTTCTTT.

V gene TRBV6-5 combines with J gene TRBJ2-2; D gene ambiguous. There are 11 residues in the CDR3. Between the trimmed V and J ends, which lost 7 bases and 6 bases, there was a span of 6 bases. Germline CDR1 reads MNHEY; CDR2 reads SVGAGI. DNA for the CDR3: TGTGCCAGCAAGCACGCCGGGGAGCTGTTTTTT. It translates to CASKHAGELFF.

The gene calls are TRBV19 and TRBJ1-1; unclear D gene. Trimming removed 0 bases from V and 9 bases from J, with 11 bases in between. Germline CDR1 and CDR2: LNHDA and SQIVND (reference sequence). The CDR3 runs to 13 residues. The CDR3 spells CASSIDPREKAFF. CDR3 coding DNA: TGTGCCAGTAGTATAGATCCCCGGGAAAAAGCTTTCTTT.

This clone was detected a few times. The J gene is TRBJ2-7, the V gene TRBV2; D is possibly TRBD2 (6 bases). CDR1 SNHLY and CDR2 FYNNEI come from the germline V gene. This CDR3 is 19 amino acids long. Between the trimmed V and J ends, which lost 6 bases and 2 bases, there was a span of 29 bases. For the CDR3, the DNA is TGTGCCAGCAGGTCCACAGGACTTAGAATAGCGGTTGACCCCTACGAGCAGTACTTC. This codes for CASRSTGLRIAVDPYEQYF.

V and J are TRBV7-9 and TRBJ2-3; D call uncertain. Trimming took off 4 bases at V and 7 bases at J, with 21 bases between the two ends. The CDR3 covers 16 residues. Germline CDR1 reads SEHNR; CDR2 reads FQNEAQ (reference sequence). The CDR3 coding sequence is TGTGCCAGCAGCTCTTTAGTGCAACCTATCCCCAATACGCAGTATTTT. As protein: CASSSLVQPIPNTQYF.

The chain recombines TRBV19 with TRBJ2-3; a weak D match, TRBD1 (5 bases). The CDR3 is 16 residues long. Trimming removed 4 bases from V and 4 bases from J, with 18 bases in between. Per the germline V gene, CDR1 is LNHDA and CDR2 is SQIVND (reference sequence). The CDR3 nucleotides are TGTGCCAGTAGTAGAAGGTCGCAGGGTGGACCAGATACGCAGTATTTT. Translating gives CASSRRSQGGPDTQYF.

The chain carries TRBV7-9 and TRBJ1-1; 7 nucleotides align to TRBD1. Unmatched junction bases numbered 4, after V lost 9 bases and J lost 3 bases. CDR3 length: 12 amino acids. CDR1 is SEHNR, CDR2 FQNEAQ, per germline (reference sequence). The DNA of the CDR3 is TGTGCCAGTTTTACAGGGGACACTGAAGCTTTCTTT. This gives the protein CASFTGDTEAFF. Variable domain in full (rest from reference TRBV7-9 and TRBJ1-1): DTGVSQNPRHKITKRGQNVTFRCDPISEHNRLYWYRQTLGQGPEFLTYFQNEAQLEKSRLLSDRFSAERPKGSFSTLEIQRTEQGDSAMYLCASFTGDTEAFFGQGTRLTVV.

The V gene is TRBV7-3, the J gene TRBJ2-5; the D is unclear. CDR3 length equals 13 residues. In germline, CDR1 is SGHTA, CDR2 FQGTGA. V was shortened by 2 bases and J by 3 bases, with 7 bases between the two germline ends. CDR3 DNA sequence: TGTGCCAGCAGCTTAGGCAACGAAGAGACCCAGTACTTC. Translating gives CASSLGNEETQYF.

The rearrangement joins TRBV19 to TRBJ2-5; possibly TRBD2 for D (6 bases). This CDR3 spans 13 amino acids. Germline V gene lookup returns CDR1 LNHDA and CDR2 SQIVND (reference sequence). Trimming took 2 bases from V and 5 from J, leaving 9 bases between them. The CDR3: CASSIPRGETQYF. The DNA of the CDR3 is TGTGCCAGTAGTATACCCCGGGGGGAGACCCAGTACTTC.

The chain joins TRBV4-3 to TRBJ2-1; D possibly matches TRBD1 or TRBD2 (6 bases each). The CDR3 length is 16 residues. Germline V lookup: CDR1 LGHNA, CDR2 YSLEER. Trimming shortened V by 4 bases and J by 0 bases, and 13 bases separated the two germline ends. CDR3 amino acids: CASSRTRGVSYNEQFF. DNA of the CDR3: TGCGCCAGCAGCCGCACGAGGGGGGTCTCCTACAATGAGCAGTTCTTC.

The chain carries TRBV7-2 and TRBJ2-1; D is unresolved. V was clipped by 5 bases and J by 3 bases, with 2 bases between them. Germline V gene sequence: CDR1 SGHTA, CDR2 FQGNSA. CDR3 size: 11 residues. The CDR3 DNA is TGTGCCAGCAGCAACTACAATGAGCAGTTCTTC. Its protein is CASSNYNEQFF.

The chain employs TRBV27 and TRBJ2-7, with TRBD2 matching over 10 bases. This CDR3 contains 13 residues. Trimming took 5 bases from V and 11 from J; bases not matched to a gene: 9. CDR1 is MNHEY, CDR2 SMNVEV, per germline (reference sequence). Here the CDR3 DNA reads TGTGCCAGCAGTAAGCGGGGGGGCGGAGAGAAGTACTTC. Translation gives CASSKRGGGEKYF.

This chain connects TRBV5-1 to TRBJ1-1; 8 positions agree with TRBD1. The CDR3 loop spans 14 amino acids. The germline CDR1 and CDR2 sequences are SGHRS and YFSETQ. V was pared by 0 bases and J by 5 bases, with 3 bases of the junction left unmatched. The DNA of the CDR3 is TGCGCCAGCAGCTTGGCACAGGGGGGAACTGAAGCTTTCTTT. It is translated as CASSLAQGGTEAFF.